This T cell receptor (beta chain) emerged from a study of beta chain features in type 1 diabetes. Notes on the study in general: Type 1 diabetes patients showed a moderate but significant shortening of TCRB CDR3s in all four CD4+ subsets.

Reverse transcription of all isolated RNA meant that expressed TCRB transcripts were sequenced. Repertoires were generated with immunoSEQ multiplex PCR, while TCRdb's copy carries only in-frame clones and drops some. Among 250,000 to 400,000 clones listed, less than 15% were seen once. Germline loops: CDR1 LNHDA, CDR2 SQIVND (reference sequence). The CDR3 has 15 amino acids. J gave up 7 bases and V 8 bases, and 12 bases lay outside the gene matches. As regards this clone: No antigen is known for it.

Per donor, one heparinised blood draw averaged roughly 110 mL. The origin of this receptor is a man aged 25-45 years in good health. The sequenced material came from central memory CD4+ T cells from blood. The genes are TRBV19 and TRBJ1-4; 8 nucleotides agree with TRBD1. The DNA for the CDR3 is TGTGCCAGTGCCCGTGGAGGACAGGGTCTTGAAAAACTGTTTTTT. Translated: CASARGGQGLEKLFF.